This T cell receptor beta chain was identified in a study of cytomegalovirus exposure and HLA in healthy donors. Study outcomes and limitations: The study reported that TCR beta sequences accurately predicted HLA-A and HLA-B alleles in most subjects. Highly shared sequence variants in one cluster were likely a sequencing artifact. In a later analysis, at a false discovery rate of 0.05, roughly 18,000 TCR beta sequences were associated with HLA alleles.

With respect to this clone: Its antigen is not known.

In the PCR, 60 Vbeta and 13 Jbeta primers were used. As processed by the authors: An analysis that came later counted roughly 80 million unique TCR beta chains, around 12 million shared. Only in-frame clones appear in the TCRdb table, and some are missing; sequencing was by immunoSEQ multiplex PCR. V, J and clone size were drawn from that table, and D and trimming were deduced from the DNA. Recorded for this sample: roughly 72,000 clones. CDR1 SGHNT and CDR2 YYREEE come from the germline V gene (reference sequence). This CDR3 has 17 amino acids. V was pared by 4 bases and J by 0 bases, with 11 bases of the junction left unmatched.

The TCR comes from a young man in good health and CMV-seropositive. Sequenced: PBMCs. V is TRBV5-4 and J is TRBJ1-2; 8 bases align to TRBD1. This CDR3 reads CASSIETGAQPNYGYTF. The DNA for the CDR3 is TGTGCCAGCAGCATCGAGACAGGGGCTCAACCTAACTATGGCTACACCTTC. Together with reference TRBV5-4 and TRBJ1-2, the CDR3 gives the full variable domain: ETGVTQSPTHLIKTRGQQVTLRCSSQSGHNTVSWYQQALGQGPQFIFQYYREEENGRGNFPPRFSGLQFPNYSSELNVNALELDDSALYLCASSIETGAQPNYGYTFGSGTRLTVV.